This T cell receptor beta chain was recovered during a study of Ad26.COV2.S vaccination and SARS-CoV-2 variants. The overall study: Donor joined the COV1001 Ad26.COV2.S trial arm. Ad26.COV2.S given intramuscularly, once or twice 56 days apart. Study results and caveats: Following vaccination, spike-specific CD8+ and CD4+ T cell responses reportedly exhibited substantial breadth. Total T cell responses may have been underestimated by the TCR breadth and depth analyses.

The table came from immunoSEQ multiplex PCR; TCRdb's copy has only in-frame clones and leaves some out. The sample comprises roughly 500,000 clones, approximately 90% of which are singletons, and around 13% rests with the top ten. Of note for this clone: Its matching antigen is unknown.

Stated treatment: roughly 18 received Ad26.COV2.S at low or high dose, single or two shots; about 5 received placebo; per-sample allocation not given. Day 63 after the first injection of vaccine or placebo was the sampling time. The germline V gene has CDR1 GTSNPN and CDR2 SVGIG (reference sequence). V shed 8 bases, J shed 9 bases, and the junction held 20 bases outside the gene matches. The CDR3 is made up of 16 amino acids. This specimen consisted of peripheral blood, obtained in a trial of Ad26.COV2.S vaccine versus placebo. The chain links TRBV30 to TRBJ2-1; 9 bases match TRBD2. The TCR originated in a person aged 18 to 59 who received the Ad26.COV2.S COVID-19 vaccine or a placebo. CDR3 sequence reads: CARRIVSGSAGIEQFF. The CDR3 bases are TGTGCCCGCCGCATAGTTAGCGGGAGTGCAGGAATTGAGCAGTTCTTC.